Below, one TCR beta chain is given with its context. This record comes from a study of blood T cell repertoires in COVID-19. Libraries were prepared by immunoSEQ multiplex PCR; TCRdb keeps only in-frame clonotypes and omits some of them. The data show over 200,000 clones, 90% seen once. This CDR3 contains 15 residues. V lost 0 bases and J lost 6; bases outside the gene matches: 0. Germline CDR1 reads LNHNV; CDR2 reads YYDKDF (reference sequence). This sequence joins TRBV15 and TRBJ2-2; TRBD2 matches at 11 bases. The receptor's source is a man aged 25-45 years who had been exposed to COVID-19. The sequencing input was PBMCs or T cells enriched from blood (not recorded which). This chain's CDR3 is CATSRELAGAGELFF. The CDR3 DNA reads TGTGCCACCAGCAGAGAACTAGCGGGGGCCGGGGAGCTGTTTTTT.